This T cell receptor beta chain came from a study of T-cell reconstitution after alpha-beta-depleted transplantation in children. Study-wide points: Reported findings indicate that, about two months after transplant, alpha-beta T cells came from several hundred expanded clones, which were derived from non-depleted graft cells. Newly generated T cells supplied most T-cell counts and diversity one year post-transplant.

About this clonotype: What it recognizes is unknown.

The CDR3 totals 13 residues. Germline V gene lookup returns CDR1 DFQATT and CDR2 SNEGSKA (reference sequence). J lost 11 bases, V lost 5 bases, and 12 bases had no gene match. This sample's TCRbeta library carried unique molecular identifier barcodes. TCRdb independently ran MiXCR on the PCR reads; one entry per CDR3 protein. Of hundreds of thousands of distinct CDR3 sequences in the sample, 10% to 15% were seen once. This TCR was recovered from a male patient younger than 18 who had a stem cell transplant for acute myeloid leukemia, so the T cells may come from the graft donor. Sequenced here: PBMCs, mostly from graft donor cells, sampled 360 days after TCRalphabeta/CD19-depleted stem cell transplant. The chain joins TRBV20-1 to TRBJ2-7, with 10 bases matching TRBD1. As DNA, the CDR3 is TGCAGTGCTCGACAGGGGGCGTCTTCTGAGGAGTACTTC. Amino acids: CSARQGASSEEYF.